One T cell receptor (beta chain) is described in this entry. The antigen remains unidentified. Unsorted PBMC DNA sequencing spanned ten immunoSEQ deep assay plates. The assay was immunoSEQ multiplex PCR, and TCRdb's table has in-frame clones only and misses some. The sample yields around 530,000 clones, just over 75% seen once. Germline V lookup: CDR1 SNHLY, CDR2 FYNNEI. V was cut by 3 bases and J by 5 bases, with 17 bases left in between. The CDR3 runs to 15 residues. This sample is part of a study of shared clonotypes between healthy human individuals. Study-wide results and caveats: An anticipated effect of sequencing depth on clonotype sharing among donors was recognized.

The receptor was isolated from a woman between 35 and 50 years old in good health. Some clones in this sample may be carry-over from other donors' samples. The J gene is TRBJ2-7, the V gene TRBV2, with D possibly being TRBD1 (6 bases). Input material: PBMCs. In nucleotides, the CDR3 is TGTGCCAGCAGTGATCGGTGGCAGGGGCTGGACGAGCAGTACTTC. This sequence encodes CASSDRWQGLDEQYF.